The 3 T cell receptor beta chains below come from one sample, sequenced in a study of T cell changes during pregnancy in multiple sclerosis. Libraries were prepared by immunoSEQ multiplex PCR; TCRdb keeps only in-frame clonotypes and omits some of them. Of fewer than 55,000 clones listed, 85% to 95% were seen once; the top ten hold around 1%. This sample comprised peripheral blood, obtained after pregnancy. All receptors come from a female donor with multiple sclerosis, enrolled in a pregnancy study.

The rearrangement links TRBV5-4 to TRBJ1-1; D perhaps matches TRBD1 (5 bases). The CDR3 is 15 residues long. The V end lost 2 bases, the J end lost 11 bases, and 22 bases lay between the germline ends. Germline-derived CDR1 and CDR2 are SGHNT and YYREEE (reference sequence). The DNA of the CDR3 is TGTGCCAGCAGCTTAGAAGGGCCGGGGGGGGTGGGGGCTTTCTTT. Its translation: CASSLEGPGGVGAFF.

J is TRBJ1-5 and V is TRBV30, with 10 bases fitting TRBD1. The CDR3 is made up of 15 amino acids. V was clipped by 3 bases and J by 0 bases; unmatched bases: 2. Germline CDR1 is GTSNPN and CDR2 is SVGIG (reference sequence). CDR3 residues: CAWRGQGYSNQPQHF. The CDR3 bases are TGTGCCTGGAGGGGACAGGGGTATAGCAATCAGCCCCAGCATTTT.

The rearrangement links TRBV5-1 to TRBJ1-2; 7 positions match TRBD1. Looked up from germline, CDR1 is SGHRS and CDR2 is YFSETQ. V shed 4 bases, J shed 8 bases, and the junction held 11 bases outside the gene matches. This CDR3 is built from 14 residues. The CDR3 coding sequence is TGCGCCAGCAGCCCGGGATCCGGGACAGCCGGCTACACCTTC. Amino acids: CASSPGSGTAGYTF.